The entry below gives a single T cell receptor (beta chain) sequence along with its context. Antigen unknown. This sample was taken from a study of shared clonotypes between healthy human individuals. The germline V and J ends were trimmed by 4 bases and 4 bases, with 11 bases remaining between them. CDR3 length equals 14 residues. Germline V gene data show CDR1 as MNHEY and CDR2 as SVGAGI. Libraries were prepared by immunoSEQ multiplex PCR; TCRdb keeps only in-frame clonotypes and omits some of them. This sample carries some 1,100,000 clones, 78% of them seen once, and the ten largest clones take 0.4% to 0.55%. Study observations and caveats: Estimated richness values were generally larger in naive subsets than in memory subsets.

The V gene is TRBV6-5, the J gene TRBJ1-3, with a possible D match to TRBD1 (5 bases). The clonotype was recovered from a man in his late teens or twenties in good health. Some clones in this sample may be carry-over from other donors' samples. Sequenced sample: memory CD4+ T cells from PBMCs. Stated subset: CD45RA-negative fraction. CDR3 protein: CASSSQGSGNTIYF. The CDR3 nucleotides read TGTGCCAGCAGTTCCCAGGGCTCGGGAAACACCATATATTTT.